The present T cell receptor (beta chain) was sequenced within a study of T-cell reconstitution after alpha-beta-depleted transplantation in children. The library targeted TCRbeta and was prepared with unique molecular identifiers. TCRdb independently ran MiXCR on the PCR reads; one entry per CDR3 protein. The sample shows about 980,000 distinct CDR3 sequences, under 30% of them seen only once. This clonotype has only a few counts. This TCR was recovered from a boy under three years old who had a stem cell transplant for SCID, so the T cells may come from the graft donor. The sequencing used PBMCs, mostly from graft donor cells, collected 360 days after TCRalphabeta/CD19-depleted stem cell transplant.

The CDR3 nucleotides read TGTGCCAGCAGCGTAGCTGGGACAGGGGAATACAATGAGCAGTTCTTC. Protein sequence: CASSVAGTGEYNEQFF. The chain is built from TRBV9 and TRBJ2-1; 10 bases fit TRBD1. The CDR3 contains 16 residues. Germline CDR1 SGDLS, CDR2 YYNGEE. V gave up 0 bases and J gave up 4 bases; unmatched junction bases: 4.